Included here is one TCR beta chain sequence, with context. Repertoires were generated with immunoSEQ multiplex PCR, while TCRdb's copy carries only in-frame clones and drops some. The top ten clones hold under 14% of a sample with approximately 200,000 clones, nearly 90% of them seen once. The CDR3 length is 13 residues. Trimming took off 3 bases at V and 14 bases at J, with 14 bases between the two ends. Per germline, CDR1 SGHAT and CDR2 FQNNGV. These data belong to a study of blood T cell repertoires in COVID-19. The source is a man younger than 45 who had recovered from COVID-19. Sequencing used PBMCs or T cells enriched from blood (not recorded which). J is TRBJ1-6 and V is TRBV11-2, with a tentative D call TRBD1 (5 bases). For the CDR3, the DNA is TGTGCCAGCAGCTTTAAGGGGTCTTATACCCTCCACTTT. It is translated as CASSFKGSYTLHF.